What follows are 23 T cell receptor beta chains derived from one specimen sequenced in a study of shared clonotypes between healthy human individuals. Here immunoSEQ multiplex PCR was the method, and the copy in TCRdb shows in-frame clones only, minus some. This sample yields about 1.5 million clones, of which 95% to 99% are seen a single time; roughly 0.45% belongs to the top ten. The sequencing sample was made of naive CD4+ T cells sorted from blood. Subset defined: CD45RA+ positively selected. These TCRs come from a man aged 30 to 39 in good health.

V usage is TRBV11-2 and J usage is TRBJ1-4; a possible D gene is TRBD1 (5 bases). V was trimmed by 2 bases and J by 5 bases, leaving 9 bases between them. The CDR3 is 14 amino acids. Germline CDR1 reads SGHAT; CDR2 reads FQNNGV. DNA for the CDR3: TGTGCCAGCAGCTTACAGGGAGTAAATGAAAAACTGTTTTTT. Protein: CASSLQGVNEKLFF.

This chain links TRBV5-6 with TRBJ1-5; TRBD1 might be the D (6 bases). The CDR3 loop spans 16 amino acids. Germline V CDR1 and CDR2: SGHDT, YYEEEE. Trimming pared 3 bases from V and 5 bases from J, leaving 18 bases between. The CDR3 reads CASSSTGLGGDQPQHF. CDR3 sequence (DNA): TGTGCCAGCAGCTCAACAGGGCTGGGGGGGGATCAGCCCCAGCATTTT.

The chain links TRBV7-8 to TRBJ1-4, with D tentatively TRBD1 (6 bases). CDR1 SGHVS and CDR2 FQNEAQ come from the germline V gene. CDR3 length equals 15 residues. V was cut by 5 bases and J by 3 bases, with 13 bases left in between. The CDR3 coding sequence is TGTGCCAGCAGCGCAAGGACAGCCCCTAATGAAAAACTGTTTTTT. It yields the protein CASSARTAPNEKLFF.

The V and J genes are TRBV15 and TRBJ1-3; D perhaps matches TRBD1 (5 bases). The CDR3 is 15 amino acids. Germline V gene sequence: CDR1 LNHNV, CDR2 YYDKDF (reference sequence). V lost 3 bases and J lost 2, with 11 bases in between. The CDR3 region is CATSSGGRAGNTIYF. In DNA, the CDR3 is TGTGCCACCAGCAGCGGGGGTAGGGCTGGAAACACCATATATTTT.

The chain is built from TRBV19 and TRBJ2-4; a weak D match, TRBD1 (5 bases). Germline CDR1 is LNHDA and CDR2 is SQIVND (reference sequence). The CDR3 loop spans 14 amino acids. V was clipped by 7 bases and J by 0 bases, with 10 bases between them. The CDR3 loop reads CASTERGAKNIQYF. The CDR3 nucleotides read TGTGCCAGTACAGAAAGGGGAGCCAAAAACATTCAGTACTTC.

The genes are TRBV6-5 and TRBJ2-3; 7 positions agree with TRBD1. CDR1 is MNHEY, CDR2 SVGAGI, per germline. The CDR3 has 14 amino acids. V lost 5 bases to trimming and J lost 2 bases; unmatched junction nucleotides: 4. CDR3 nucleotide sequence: TGTGCCAGCAGTCGGACAGGATACACAGATACGCAGTATTTT. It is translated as CASSRTGYTDTQYF.

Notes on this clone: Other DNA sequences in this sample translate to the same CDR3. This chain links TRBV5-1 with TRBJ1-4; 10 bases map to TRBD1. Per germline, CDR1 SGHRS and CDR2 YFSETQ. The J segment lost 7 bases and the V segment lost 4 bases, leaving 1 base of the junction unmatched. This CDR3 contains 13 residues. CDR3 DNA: TGCGCCAGCAGCCGGGACAGGGGTGAAAAACTGTTTTTT. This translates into CASSRDRGEKLFF. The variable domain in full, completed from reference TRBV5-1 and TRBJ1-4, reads KAGVTQTPRYLIKTRGQQVTLSCSPISGHRSVSWYQQTPGQGLQFLFEYFSETQRNKGNFPGRFSGRQFSNSRSEMNVSTLELGDSALYLCASSRDRGEKLFFGSGTQLSVL.

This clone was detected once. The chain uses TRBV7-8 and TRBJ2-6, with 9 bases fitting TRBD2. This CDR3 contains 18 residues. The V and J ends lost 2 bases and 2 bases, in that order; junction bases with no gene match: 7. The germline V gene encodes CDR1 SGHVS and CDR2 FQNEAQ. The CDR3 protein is CASSLNAGGLTGANVLTF. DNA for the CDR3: TGTGCCAGCAGCTTAAATGCGGGAGGGCTAACTGGGGCCAACGTCCTGACTTTC.

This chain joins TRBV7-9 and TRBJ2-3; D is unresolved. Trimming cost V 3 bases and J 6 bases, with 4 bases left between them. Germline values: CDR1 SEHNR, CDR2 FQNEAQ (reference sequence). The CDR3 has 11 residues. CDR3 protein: CASSFGDTQYF. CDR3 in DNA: TGTGCCAGCAGCTTTGGGGATACGCAGTATTTT.

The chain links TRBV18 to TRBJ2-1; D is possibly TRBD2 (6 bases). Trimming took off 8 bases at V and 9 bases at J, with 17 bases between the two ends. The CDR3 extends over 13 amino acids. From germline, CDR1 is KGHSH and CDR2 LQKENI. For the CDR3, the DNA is TGTGCCAGCGCGACCAGGAGGGAGAGTGAGCAGTTCTTC. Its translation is CASATRRESEQFF.

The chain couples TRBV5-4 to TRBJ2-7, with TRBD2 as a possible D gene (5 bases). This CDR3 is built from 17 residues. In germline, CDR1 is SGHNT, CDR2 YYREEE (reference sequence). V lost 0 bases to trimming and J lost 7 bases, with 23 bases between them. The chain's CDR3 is CASSLGGSSGLLREQYF. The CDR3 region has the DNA TGTGCCAGCAGCTTGGGTGGGAGTTCAGGCCTACTAAGGGAGCAGTACTTC.

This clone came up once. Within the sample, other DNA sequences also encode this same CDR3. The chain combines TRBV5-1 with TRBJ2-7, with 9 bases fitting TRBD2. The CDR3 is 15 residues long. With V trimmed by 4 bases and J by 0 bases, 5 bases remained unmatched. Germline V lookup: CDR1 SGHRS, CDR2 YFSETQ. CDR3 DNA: TGCGCCAGCAGCCTAGCGGGAACAAGCTCCTACGAGCAGTACTTC. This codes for CASSLAGTSSYEQYF.

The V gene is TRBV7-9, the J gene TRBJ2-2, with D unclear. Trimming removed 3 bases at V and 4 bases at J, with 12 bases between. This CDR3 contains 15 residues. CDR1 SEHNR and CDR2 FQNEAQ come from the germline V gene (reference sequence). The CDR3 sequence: CASSFRTRSTGELFF. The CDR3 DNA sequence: TGTGCCAGCAGCTTCCGCACCAGGAGCACCGGGGAGCTGTTTTTT.

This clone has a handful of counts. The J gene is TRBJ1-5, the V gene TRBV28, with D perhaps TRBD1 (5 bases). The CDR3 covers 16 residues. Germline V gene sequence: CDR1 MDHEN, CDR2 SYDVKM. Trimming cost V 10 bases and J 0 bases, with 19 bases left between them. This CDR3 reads CATIAGGRDSNQPQHF. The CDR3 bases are TGTGCCACCATAGCCGGGGGGAGAGATAGCAATCAGCCCCAGCATTTT.

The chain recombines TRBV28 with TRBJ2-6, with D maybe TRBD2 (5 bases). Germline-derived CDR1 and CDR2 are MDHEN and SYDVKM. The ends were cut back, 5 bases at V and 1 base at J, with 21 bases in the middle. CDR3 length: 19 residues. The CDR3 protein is CASSSLWGTTMSGANVLTF. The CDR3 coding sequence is TGTGCCAGCAGTAGTCTCTGGGGAACGACTATGTCTGGGGCCAACGTCCTGACTTTC.

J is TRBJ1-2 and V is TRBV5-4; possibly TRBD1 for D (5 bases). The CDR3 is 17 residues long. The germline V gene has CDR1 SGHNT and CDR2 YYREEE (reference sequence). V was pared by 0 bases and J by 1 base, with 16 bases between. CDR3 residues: CASSLASSRDFNYGYTF. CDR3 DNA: TGTGCCAGCAGCTTGGCCTCATCCAGGGACTTTAACTATGGCTACACCTTC.

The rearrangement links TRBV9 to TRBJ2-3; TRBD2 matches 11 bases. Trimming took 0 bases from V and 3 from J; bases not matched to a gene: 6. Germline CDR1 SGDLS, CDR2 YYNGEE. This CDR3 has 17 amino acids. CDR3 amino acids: CASSVDLAGGLTDTQYF. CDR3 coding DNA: TGTGCCAGCAGCGTAGATCTAGCGGGAGGTCTGACAGATACGCAGTATTTT.

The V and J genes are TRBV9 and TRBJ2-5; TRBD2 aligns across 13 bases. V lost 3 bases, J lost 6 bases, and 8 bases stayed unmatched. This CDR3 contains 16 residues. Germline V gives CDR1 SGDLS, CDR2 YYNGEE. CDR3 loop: CASSAETSGRLKTQYF. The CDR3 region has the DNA TGTGCCAGCAGCGCCGAGACTAGCGGGAGGTTAAAGACCCAGTACTTC.

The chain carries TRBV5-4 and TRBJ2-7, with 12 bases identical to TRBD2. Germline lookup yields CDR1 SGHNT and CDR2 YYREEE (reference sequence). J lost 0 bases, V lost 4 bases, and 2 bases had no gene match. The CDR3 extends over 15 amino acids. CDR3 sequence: CASSRTSGTSYEQYF. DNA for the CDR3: TGTGCCAGCAGCCGGACTAGCGGGACCTCCTACGAGCAGTACTTC.

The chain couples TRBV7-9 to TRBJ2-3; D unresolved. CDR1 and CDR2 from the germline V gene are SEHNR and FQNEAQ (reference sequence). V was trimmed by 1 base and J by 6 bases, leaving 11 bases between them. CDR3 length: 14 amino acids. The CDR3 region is CASSLDPIQDTQYF. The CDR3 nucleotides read TGTGCCAGCAGCTTAGACCCGATTCAGGATACGCAGTATTTT.

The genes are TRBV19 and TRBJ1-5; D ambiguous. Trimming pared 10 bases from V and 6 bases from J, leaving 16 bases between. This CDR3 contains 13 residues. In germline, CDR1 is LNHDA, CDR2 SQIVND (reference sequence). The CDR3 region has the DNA TGTGCCACCCAGGACCAGGTCAGTCAGCCCCAGCATTTT. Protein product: CATQDQVSQPQHF.

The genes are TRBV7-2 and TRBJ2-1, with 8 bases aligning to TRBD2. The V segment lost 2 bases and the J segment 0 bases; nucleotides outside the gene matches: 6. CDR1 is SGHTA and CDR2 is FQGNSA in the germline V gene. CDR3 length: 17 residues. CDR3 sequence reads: CASSLTLAGLSYNEQFF. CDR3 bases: TGTGCCAGCAGCTTAACCTTAGCGGGGCTCTCCTACAATGAGCAGTTCTTC.

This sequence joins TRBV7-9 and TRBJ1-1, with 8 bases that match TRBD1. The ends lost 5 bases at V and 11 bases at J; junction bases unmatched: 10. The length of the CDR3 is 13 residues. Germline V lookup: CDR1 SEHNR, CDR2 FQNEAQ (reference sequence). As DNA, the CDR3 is TGTGCCAGCAGCCCGACAGGGGACGAAGGGGCTTTCTTT. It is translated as CASSPTGDEGAFF.